The T cell receptor beta chain under discussion was sequenced for a study of human T cells and chemical hapten exposure. This clonotype was counted many times. As for time point: patch test 2, 6 weeks after DPC sensitization. The treatment was: therapeutic diphenylcyclopropenone sensitization with weekly scalp DPC. Trimming at V came to 1 base and at J to 3 bases, leaving 3 bases not matched to a gene. The CDR3 length is 15 residues. Germline V gene lookup returns CDR1 LGHNA and CDR2 YSLEER. TCRdb redid the calling of the RACE reads with MiXCR, one entry per CDR3 protein. The sample records about 110,000 distinct CDR3 sequences, more than 7% being singletons.

The sequencing used whole blood, collected in connection with sensitization to the hapten diphenylcyclopropenone (DPC). The TCR comes from a woman aged 40 to 55 with alopecia areata. Some clones in this sample may be carry-over from other donors' samples. V and J are TRBV4-3 and TRBJ2-7; 10 bases align to TRBD1. The CDR3 DNA reads as TGCGCCAGCAGCCAAGGACAGGGGGCATTCTACGAGCAGTACTTC. Protein sequence: CASSQGQGAFYEQYF.